This T cell receptor beta chain was observed in a study of Graves' ophthalmopathy and Graves' hyperthyroidism. The study's findings and limits: Ophthalmopathy progression predictions by the model showed about 72% specificity and 60% to 71% sensitivity. Blood also contained most of the expanded thyroid clonotypes above 0.001 frequency.

TCR beta CDR3 amplification used RNA transcripts. The authors performed first-round RT-PCR with HTBI primers and then a second-round multiplex PCR. TCRdb re-analysed the multiplex PCR reads in MiXCR, keeping a single row per CDR3 protein. The sample contains around 1.1 million distinct CDR3 sequences, less than 45% of which appear only once. Regarding this clonotype: Its cognate antigen is unknown.

This CDR3 has 16 amino acids. V lost 7 bases to trimming and J lost 0 bases, with 15 bases between them. Hyperthyroidism patients were newly diagnosed, ill under 2 months, and aged 18 to 65 years. The sample was peripheral blood or thyroid tissue (not recorded which). The V call is TRBV12-3 or TRBV12-4, the J call TRBJ2-2; weak D call: TRBD1 (6 bases). This clonotype originated in an adult man with Graves' hyperthyroidism. The DNA for the CDR3 is TGTGCCAGCACCCCTCTGCAGGGGTCGAACACCGGGGAGCTGTTTTTT. Translated, it gives CASTPLQGSNTGELFF.